The next 10 T cell receptor beta chains were all read from a single sample in a study of shared clonotypes between healthy human individuals. This table comes from immunoSEQ multiplex PCR, and its TCRdb copy is limited to in-frame clones, with some not included. The sample consists of more than 450,000 clones, around 79% of them appearing once. Sequencing input: PBMCs. The receptors were gathered from a woman in her thirties or forties in good health. Some clones in this sample may be carry-over from other donors' samples.

The rearrangement joins TRBV7-2 to TRBJ2-1, with TRBD2 as a possible D gene (6 bases). This CDR3 spans 12 amino acids. In germline, CDR1 is SGHTA, CDR2 FQGNSA. The ends were cut back, 11 bases at V and 9 bases at J, with 17 bases in the middle. This CDR3 is CAGAASEGEQFF. The CDR3 nucleotides read TGTGCCGGGGCAGCGTCGGAGGGTGAGCAGTTCTTC.

The chain carries TRBV5-4 and TRBJ2-5; 7 positions agree with TRBD1. V lost 1 base, J lost 1 base, and 4 bases stayed unmatched. Germline lookup yields CDR1 SGHNT and CDR2 YYREEE (reference sequence). The CDR3 length is 15 residues. The chain's CDR3 is CASSLPGQAQETQYF. CDR3 bases: TGTGCCAGCAGCTTGCCTGGACAGGCCCAAGAGACCCAGTACTTC. The full variable domain, with the rest looked up from reference TRBV5-4 and TRBJ2-5, is ETGVTQSPTHLIKTRGQQVTLRCSSQSGHNTVSWYQQALGQGPQFIFQYYREEENGRGNFPPRFSGLQFPNYSSELNVNALELDDSALYLCASSLPGQAQETQYFGPGTRLLVL.

CDR3 sequence reads: CASRATGLAGGPSTDTQYF. In DNA, the CDR3 is TGTGCCAGTAGGGCTACGGGACTAGCGGGAGGGCCCAGCACAGATACGCAGTATTTT. The chain employs TRBV19 and TRBJ2-3, with 16 bases aligning to TRBD2. The CDR3 is made up of 19 amino acids. Germline V gene data show CDR1 as LNHDA and CDR2 as SQIVND (reference sequence). After removal of 6 bases from V and 0 bases from J, the junction contained 9 bases not matched to a gene.

V gene TRBV7-2 combines with J gene TRBJ1-2, with D hard to call. The CDR3 extends over 14 amino acids. V lost 5 bases to trimming and J lost 4 bases, with 14 bases between them. Germline CDR1 SGHTA, CDR2 FQGNSA. The CDR3 loop is CASSTTNEAYGYTF. CDR3 nucleotide sequence: TGTGCCAGCAGCACAACGAACGAGGCCTATGGCTACACCTTC.

This clone was observed a handful of times. The chain couples TRBV5-4 to TRBJ2-1, with D uncertain. V gave up 4 bases and J gave up 7 bases, with 12 bases separating them. CDR1 and CDR2 from the germline V gene are SGHNT and YYREEE (reference sequence). The CDR3 runs to 13 residues. The CDR3 protein is CASSPPEINEQFF. The CDR3 DNA reads TGTGCCAGCAGCCCCCCGGAGATAAATGAGCAGTTCTTC. Drawing the rest from reference TRBV5-4 and TRBJ2-1, the complete variable domain is ETGVTQSPTHLIKTRGQQVTLRCSSQSGHNTVSWYQQALGQGPQFIFQYYREEENGRGNFPPRFSGLQFPNYSSELNVNALELDDSALYLCASSPPEINEQFFGPGTRLTVL.

The rearrangement links TRBV10-3 to TRBJ1-2; perhaps TRBD1 as D (5 bases). Per the germline V gene, CDR1 is ENHRY and CDR2 is SYGVKD. Deletions cut 1 base from V and 0 bases from J, with 9 bases between. The CDR3 is 15 amino acids. The CDR3 DNA reads as TGTGCCATCAGTGAGTATAGGACAACTAACTATGGCTACACCTTC. Residues: CAISEYRTTNYGYTF.

In this sample, this clone turned up many times. V and J are TRBV27 and TRBJ2-7; D ambiguous. V lost 4 bases and J 3 bases, leaving 4 bases between the germline ends. This CDR3 region has 11 residues. Germline V gene lookup returns CDR1 MNHEY and CDR2 SMNVEV (reference sequence). CDR3 sequence reads: CASSSGYEQYF. The CDR3, as DNA: TGTGCCAGCAGTTCGGGCTACGAGCAGTACTTC.

The chain combines TRBV11-2 with TRBJ2-1; possibly TRBD2 for D (5 bases). CDR1 and CDR2 (germline): SGHAT, FQNNGV. Trimming shortened V by 0 bases and J by 6 bases, and 12 bases separated the two germline ends. This CDR3 region has 15 residues. The CDR3 DNA sequence: TGTGCCAGCAGCTTAGACCGGGGATCTGTCAATGAGCAGTTCTTC. It specifies CASSLDRGSVNEQFF.

This chain connects TRBV5-4 to TRBJ2-1, with 11 bases identical to TRBD2. The CDR3 length is 15 residues. J gave up 7 bases and V 2 bases, and 5 bases lay outside the gene matches. Germline V lookup: CDR1 SGHNT, CDR2 YYREEE (reference sequence). DNA of the CDR3: TGTGCCAGCAGCTTTAATCTAGCGGGAGGTAATGAGCAGTTCTTC. Residues: CASSFNLAGGNEQFF.

The chain recombines TRBV18 with TRBJ1-4; perhaps TRBD1 as D (5 bases). This CDR3 contains 14 residues. Germline CDR1 and CDR2: KGHSH and LQKENI. V was trimmed by 3 bases and J by 4 bases, leaving 9 bases between them. This CDR3 is CASSPSGVNEKLFF. In nucleotides, the CDR3 is TGTGCCAGCTCACCGTCGGGGGTTAATGAAAAACTGTTTTTT.